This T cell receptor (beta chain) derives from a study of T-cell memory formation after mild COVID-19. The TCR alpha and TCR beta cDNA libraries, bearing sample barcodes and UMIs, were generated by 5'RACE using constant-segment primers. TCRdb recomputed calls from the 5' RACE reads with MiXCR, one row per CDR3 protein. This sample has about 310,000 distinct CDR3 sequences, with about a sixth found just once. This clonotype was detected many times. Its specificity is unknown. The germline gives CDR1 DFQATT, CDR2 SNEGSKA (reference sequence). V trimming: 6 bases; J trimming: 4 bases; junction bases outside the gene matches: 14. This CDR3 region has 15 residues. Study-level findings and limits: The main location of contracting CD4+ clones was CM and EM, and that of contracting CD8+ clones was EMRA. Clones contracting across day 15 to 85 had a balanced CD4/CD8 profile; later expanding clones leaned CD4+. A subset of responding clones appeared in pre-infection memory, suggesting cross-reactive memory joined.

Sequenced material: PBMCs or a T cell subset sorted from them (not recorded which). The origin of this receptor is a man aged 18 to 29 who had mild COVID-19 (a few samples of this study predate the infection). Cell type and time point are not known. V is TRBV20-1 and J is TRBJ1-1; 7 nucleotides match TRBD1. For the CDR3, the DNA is TGCAGTGCGCGCCACAGGGGACGCTCACTCACTGAAGCTTTCTTT. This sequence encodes CSARHRGRSLTEAFF.